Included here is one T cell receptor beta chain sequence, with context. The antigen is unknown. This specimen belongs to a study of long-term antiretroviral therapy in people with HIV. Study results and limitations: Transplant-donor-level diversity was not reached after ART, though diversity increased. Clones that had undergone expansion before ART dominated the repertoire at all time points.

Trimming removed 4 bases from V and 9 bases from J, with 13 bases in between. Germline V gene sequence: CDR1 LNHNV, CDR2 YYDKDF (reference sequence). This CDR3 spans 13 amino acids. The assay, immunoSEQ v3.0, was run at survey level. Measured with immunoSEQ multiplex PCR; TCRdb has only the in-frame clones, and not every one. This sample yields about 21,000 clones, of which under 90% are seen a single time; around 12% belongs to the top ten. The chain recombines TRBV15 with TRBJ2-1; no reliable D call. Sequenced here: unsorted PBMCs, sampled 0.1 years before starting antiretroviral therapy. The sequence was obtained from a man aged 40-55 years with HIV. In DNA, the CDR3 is TGTGCCACCAGCACCCGGACGGCCCGTGAGCAGTTCTTC. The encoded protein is CATSTRTAREQFF.